The rows below give T cell receptor beta chains drawn from one sample of a study of vaccination effects on CD4 cells after COVID-19. Sequencing used immunoSEQ multiplex PCR; TCRdb keeps in-frame clones, though not all of them. The sample lists roughly 31,000 clones, around three quarters occurring once. The antigens for these receptors are not known. The starting material was CD4+ T cells from PBMCs cultured without peptide, obtained before COVID-19 vaccination. The source of these receptors is a human donor who received a COVID-19 vaccine. CDR3s include the opening cysteine and the closing phenylalanine or tryptophan. The order of the fields is CDR3 protein, J gene, V gene.

CDR3 protein: CASSQMLATDTQYF; J gene: TRBJ2-3; V gene: TRBV3-1/TRBV3-2
CDR3 protein: CASSLGQGTEAFF; J gene: TRBJ1-1; V gene: TRBV12-3/TRBV12-4
CDR3 protein: CASSIRSSSYNEQFF; J gene: TRBJ2-1; V gene: TRBV19
CDR3 protein: CASSLGTDYGYTF; J gene: TRBJ1-2; V gene: TRBV12-3/TRBV12-4
CDR3 protein: CASSLGYEQFF; J gene: TRBJ2-1; V gene: TRBV12-3/TRBV12-4
CDR3 protein: CASSLGPYLTDTQYF; J gene: TRBJ2-3; V gene: TRBV5-4
CDR3 protein: CASSRTGSPDTQYF; J gene: TRBJ2-3; V gene: TRBV5-1
CDR3 protein: CASSHKIYEQYF; J gene: TRBJ2-7; V gene: TRBV6-5
CDR3 protein: CASSTSLGGGYEQYF; J gene: TRBJ2-7; V gene: TRBV5-6
CDR3 protein: CASSEGGLKYGYTF; J gene: TRBJ1-2; V gene: TRBV6-1
CDR3 protein: CSASLESGGYTF; J gene: TRBJ1-2; V gene: TRBV20-1
CDR3 protein: CASSYLGRRGTGELFF; J gene: TRBJ2-2; V gene: TRBV6-5
CDR3 protein: CASSLASGAETQYF; J gene: TRBJ2-5; V gene: TRBV7-9
CDR3 protein: CASTSDTGELFF; J gene: TRBJ2-2; V gene: TRBV7-2
CDR3 protein: CASSFGTGGLFKAFF; J gene: TRBJ1-1; V gene: TRBV5-5